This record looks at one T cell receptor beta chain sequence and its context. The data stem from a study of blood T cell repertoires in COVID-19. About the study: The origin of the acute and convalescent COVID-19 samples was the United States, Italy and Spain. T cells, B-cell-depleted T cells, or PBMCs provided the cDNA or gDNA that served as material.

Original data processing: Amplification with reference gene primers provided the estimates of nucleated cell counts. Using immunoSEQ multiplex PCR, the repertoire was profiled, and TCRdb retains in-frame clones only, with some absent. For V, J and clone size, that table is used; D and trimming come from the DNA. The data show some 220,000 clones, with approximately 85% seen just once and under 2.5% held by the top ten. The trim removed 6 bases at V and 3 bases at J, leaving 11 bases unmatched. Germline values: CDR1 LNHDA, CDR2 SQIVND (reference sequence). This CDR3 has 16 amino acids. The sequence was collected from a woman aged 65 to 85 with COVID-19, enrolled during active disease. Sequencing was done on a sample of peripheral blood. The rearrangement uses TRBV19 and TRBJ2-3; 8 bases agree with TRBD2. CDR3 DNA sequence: TGTGCCAGTAGCTCCCCCGGGGGGGCAGTAACAGATACGCAGTATTTT. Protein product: CASSSPGGAVTDTQYF.